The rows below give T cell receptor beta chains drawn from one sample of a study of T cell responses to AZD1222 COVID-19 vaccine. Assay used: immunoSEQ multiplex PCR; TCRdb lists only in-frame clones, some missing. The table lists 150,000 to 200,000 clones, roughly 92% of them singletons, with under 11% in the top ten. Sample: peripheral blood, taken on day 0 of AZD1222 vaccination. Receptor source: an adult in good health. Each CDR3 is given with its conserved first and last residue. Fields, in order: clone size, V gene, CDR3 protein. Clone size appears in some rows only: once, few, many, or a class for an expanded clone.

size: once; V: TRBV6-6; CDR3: CASSYANTEAFF
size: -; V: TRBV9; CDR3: CASSVVRATGWETEAFF
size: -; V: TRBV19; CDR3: CASSIGSRGRAMNTEAFF
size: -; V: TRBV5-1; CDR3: CASTQLGGRQETQYF
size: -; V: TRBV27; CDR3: CASSLAGRYNEQFF
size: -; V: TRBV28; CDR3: CASSQGLAGGGYEQFF
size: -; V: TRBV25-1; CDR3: CAAKEVSGDGYTF
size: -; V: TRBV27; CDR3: CASSFLRGDTQYF
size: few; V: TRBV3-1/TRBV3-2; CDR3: CASREGQVFYNTGELFF
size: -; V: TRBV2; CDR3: CASSEAGGGTNEKLFF
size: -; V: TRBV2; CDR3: CASSPTVGSRNQPQHF
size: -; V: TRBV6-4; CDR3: CASSDSGRRRVNQPQHF
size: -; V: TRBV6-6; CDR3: CASRLVWSGANVLTF
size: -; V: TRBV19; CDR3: CASSTDPTSGLAKNIQYF
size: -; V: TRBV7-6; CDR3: CASSLGVHSNTEAFF
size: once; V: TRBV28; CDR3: CASRLLAGGLNEQFF
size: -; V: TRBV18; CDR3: CASSPRSMGNEKLFF
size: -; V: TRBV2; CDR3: CASDRTDYYGYTF
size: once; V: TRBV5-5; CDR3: CASSLGPDTEAFF
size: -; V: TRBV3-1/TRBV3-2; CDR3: CASSQGDWTSGNYEQYF
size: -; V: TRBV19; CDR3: CASSIDHYSNQPQHF
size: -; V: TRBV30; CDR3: CAWTGQGNEKLFF
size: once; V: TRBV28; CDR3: CASKAGGLGQPQHF
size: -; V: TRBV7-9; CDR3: CASSPRRGANEKLFF
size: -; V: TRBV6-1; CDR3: CASSEGSNQPQHF
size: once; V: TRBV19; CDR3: CASSVGETQYF
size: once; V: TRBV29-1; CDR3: CSAGTSRPETQYF
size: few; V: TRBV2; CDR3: CASRQGRGQGQPQHF
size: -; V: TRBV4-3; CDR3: CASSQGMGAEAGGYEKLFF
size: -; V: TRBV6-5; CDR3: CASSFTGASRQPQHF
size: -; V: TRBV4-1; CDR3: CASSQDLSVNEQFF